The 8 T cell receptor beta chains below all came from one sample that was sequenced in a study of T cell changes during pregnancy in multiple sclerosis. Assay: immunoSEQ multiplex PCR; the TCRdb copy retains only in-frame clones and omits some. Found here are 80,000 or so clones, about 90% of them singletons; the top ten hold 1.4% to 1.5%. The input for sequencing was peripheral blood, taken before pregnancy. Every receptor here comes from a female donor with multiple sclerosis, enrolled in a pregnancy study.

The chain is built from TRBV19 and TRBJ1-5; no reliable D call. Germline V gene sequence: CDR1 LNHDA, CDR2 SQIVND (reference sequence). V shed 5 bases and J shed 5 bases, with 7 bases lying between them. This CDR3 has 12 residues. The CDR3 reads CASSFSDQPQHF. In nucleotides, the CDR3 is TGTGCCAGTAGTTTCAGCGATCAGCCCCAGCATTTT.

The J gene is TRBJ1-4, the V gene TRBV7-9; D is unclear. Germline CDR1 and CDR2: SEHNR and FQNEAQ (reference sequence). The V end was cut by 2 bases, the J end by 7 bases, with 23 bases between. The CDR3 sequence is 18 residues long. CDR3 in amino acids: CASSLSAVLAGGSEKLFF. CDR3 in DNA: TGTGCCAGCAGCTTATCGGCGGTGCTGGCTGGTGGCAGTGAAAAACTGTTTTTT.

The V and J genes are TRBV7-9 and TRBJ2-1; 7 bases align to TRBD1. Germline loops: CDR1 SEHNR, CDR2 FQNEAQ (reference sequence). J lost 1 base, V lost 5 bases, and 8 bases had no gene match. The CDR3 is 16 residues long. CDR3 coding DNA: TGTGCCAGCAGCCCCAGCAGGGGGAAATCCTACAATGAGCAGTTCTTC. Its protein product is CASSPSRGKSYNEQFF.

The chain joins TRBV7-2 to TRBJ2-3; tentatively, D is TRBD2 (7 bases). CDR1 SGHTA and CDR2 FQGNSA come from the germline V gene. The CDR3 is 15 amino acids. Trimming shortened V by 1 base and J by 5 bases, and 13 bases separated the two germline ends. The CDR3 DNA follows: TGTGCCAGCAGCTTAGTGGGGGGGCGGGGAGATACGCAGTATTTT. This codes for CASSLVGGRGDTQYF.

This clone was recorded only once. V is TRBV9 and J is TRBJ2-3, with 11 nucleotides matching TRBD2. The germline V gene has CDR1 SGDLS and CDR2 YYNGEE. The CDR3 is made up of 17 amino acids. The ends lost 0 bases at V and 2 bases at J; junction bases unmatched: 5. Written as DNA, the CDR3 is TGTGCCAGCAGCGTAGAACTAGCGGGGGCCCTCACAGATACGCAGTATTTT. This gives the protein CASSVELAGALTDTQYF.

This chain connects TRBV6-5 to TRBJ1-2, with D tentatively TRBD1 (5 bases). This CDR3 is built from 14 residues. Trimming pared 4 bases from V and 1 base from J, leaving 10 bases between. Per the germline V gene, CDR1 is MNHEY and CDR2 is SVGAGI. The CDR3: CASSSAGGNYGYTF. CDR3 sequence (DNA): TGTGCCAGCAGTTCAGCGGGGGGTAACTATGGCTACACCTTC.

The V and J genes are TRBV6-6 and TRBJ1-3; 11 bases line up with TRBD1. CDR1 is MNHNY and CDR2 is SVGAGI in the germline V gene (reference sequence). The CDR3 length is 14 residues. The J segment lost 5 bases and the V segment lost 11 bases, leaving 8 bases of the junction unmatched. The CDR3 here is CAADRGLVRNTIYF. The CDR3 coding sequence is TGTGCCGCGGACAGGGGGCTTGTAAGAAACACCATATATTTT.

The chain recombines TRBV5-6 with TRBJ2-3; a weak D match, TRBD2 (6 bases). Germline V gene data show CDR1 as SGHDT and CDR2 as YYEEEE. The CDR3 is 14 amino acids. The V gene lost 4 bases and the J gene lost 3 bases, with 12 bases spanning the gap. The CDR3 here is CASSARGKTDTQYF. The CDR3 nucleotides read TGTGCCAGCAGCGCTCGGGGGAAGACAGATACGCAGTATTTT.